Listed below are T cell receptor beta chains from one sample, sequenced in a study of identifying expanded T cells in peripheral blood. Profiling relied on immunoSEQ multiplex PCR, and the TCRdb table lists in-frame clones only, not all of them. The data hold around 50,000 clones, with approximately 89% observed a single time. Sequencing input: blood. Receptor source: a person aged 18 to 75 in good health. Both conserved end residues are part of each CDR3. The order of the fields is V gene, J gene, D gene, CDR3 length, clone size, CDR3 DNA, CDR3 protein. A D gene is named only where the DNA matches it firmly. Clone size, where shown, is once, few, many, or a class for clones that have expanded.

TRBV7-2,TRBJ2-5,NA,15,NA,TGTGCCAGCAGCTTTCCGGCGGGAAGGCAAGAGACCCAGTACTTC,CASSFPAGRQETQYF
TRBV12-2,TRBJ2-7,NA,16,NA,TGTGCAAGTCGCTTAGCTCGGCGGGTAGGGGAGTACGAGCAGTACTTC,CASRLARRVGEYEQYF
TRBV25-1,TRBJ2-5,TRBD1,11,once,TGTGCCAGCCGACAGGGGGGGACCCAGTACTTC,CASRQGGTQYF
TRBV11-2,TRBJ2-7,NA,16,NA,TGTGCCAGCCGAGTGGAAGGCGGCTCGAGCTCCTACGAGCAGTACTTC,CASRVEGGSSSYEQYF
TRBV5-6,TRBJ2-3,TRBD2,15,NA,TGTGCCAGCCTTTCTAGCGGGAGGGCGTCGAATACGCAGTATTTT,CASLSSGRASNTQYF
TRBV14,TRBJ1-3,TRBD1,16,NA,TGTGCCAGCAGCCCCTGGGCAGGGGGGGCTGGAAACACCATATATTTT,CASSPWAGGAGNTIYF
TRBV2,TRBJ2-1,NA,14,once,TGTGCCAGCAGGGAAGACAGTCCCTACAATGAGCAGTTCTTC,CASREDSPYNEQFF
TRBV6-6,TRBJ1-2,NA,14,NA,TGTGCCAGCAGAAGGGGGGAGGGGAACTATGGCTACACCTTC,CASRRGEGNYGYTF
TRBV28,TRBJ2-3,NA,13,NA,TGTGCCAGCAGTCCCAGCGCTACTGATACGCAGTATTTT,CASSPSATDTQYF
TRBV18,TRBJ1-1,NA,14,NA,TGTGCCAGCTCACCGGGTCGAGTGGCCACTGAAGCTTTCTTT,CASSPGRVATEAFF
TRBV5-4,TRBJ2-5,NA,19,NA,TGTGCCAGCAGCTCCGGCGAGTTGTGGAGCGGATCGCGAGGGGAGACCCAGTACTTC,CASSSGELWSGSRGETQYF
TRBV14,TRBJ2-2,NA,16,NA,TGTGCCAGCAGCCAAGTCGATCTGGGAGAGACCGGGGAGCTGTTTTTT,CASSQVDLGETGELFF
TRBV9,TRBJ2-7,NA,15,NA,TGTGCCAGCAGCGTCGAGGGCAGGGGGGCCTACGAGCAGTACTTC,CASSVEGRGAYEQYF